The sample holds a few counts of the clone carrying this TCR beta chain. Stated time point: patch test 1, 2 weeks after DPC sensitization. Regarding treatment: therapeutic diphenylcyclopropenone sensitization with weekly scalp DPC. Suited to DPC and affected by alopecia, the donors ranged from 18 to 70 years old. The data were taken from a study of human T cells and chemical hapten exposure. During construction of the library, unique molecular identifiers were attached to individual cDNA molecules for quantitative, reproducible TCR counting. TCRdb passed the RACE reads through MiXCR, listing each CDR3 protein once. Of 380,000 or so distinct CDR3 sequences in the sample, roughly 5% were seen once. The material sequenced was whole blood, taken in connection with sensitization to the hapten diphenylcyclopropenone (DPC). The receptor was derived from a woman between 45 and 60 years old with alopecia areata. Some clones in this sample may be carry-over from other donors' samples.

The CDR3 bases are TGTGCCATCAGCCCGGGACAGGGGGCCGTTGCTTTCTTT. Translated: CAISPGQGAVAFF. The gene calls are TRBV10-3 and TRBJ1-1; TRBD1 agrees at 12 bases. The CDR3 has 13 amino acids. V lost 6 bases and J lost 11; bases outside the gene matches: 7. Germline values: CDR1 ENHRY, CDR2 SYGVKD.